This T cell receptor (beta chain) stems from a study of Tregs in tolerant kidney transplant recipients. Worth noting for this clone: The antigen is unknown. Sequencing ends 3 residues short of the CDR3 end; the germline J gene provides the rest.

The nonmyeloablative bone marrow transplants came from related graft donors, with transient mixed chimerism. Thawed PBMCs were FACS-sorted into unstimulated CD4+CD25+CD127- regulatory T cells, CD4+CD25- non-regulatory cells, CD4 and CD8 cells. The repertoire was sequenced with immunoSEQ multiplex PCR; TCRdb's copy has only in-frame clones and lacks some. The table lists around 30,000 clones. The CDR3 spans 14 residues. V lost 4 bases and J lost 0; bases outside the gene matches: 2. The germline CDR1 and CDR2 sequences are LGHNA and YNFKEQ. Study findings and constraints: In tolerant patients, donor-specific Tregs outgrew total Tregs, suggesting antigen-driven expansion. The most relevant donor-specific Treg TCRbeta repertoire apparently came from expansion with activated donor B cells. Changing PCR primers prevented nucleotide comparison between some patients' samples.

The V and J genes are TRBV4-2 and TRBJ1-1; 7 bases line up with TRBD1. The sequenced sample was CD4+ T cells from blood (PBMCs), obtained 24 months after the transplant. This sequence was found in a human patient who received a combined kidney and bone marrow transplant. Some T cells may have come from the graft donor. The CDR3 reads CASSRGTVNTEAFF. Incomplete CDR3 DNA: TGTGCCAGCAGCCGCGGGACAGTGAACACTGAA.